This TCR beta chain stems from a study of blood T cells in healthy people across ages. Study outcomes and limitations: Getting older went along with TCR beta diversity per million T cells dropping roughly linearly.

To note about this clonotype: Its cognate antigen is unknown.

Sample-barcoded 5' priming and a J-beta primer mix drove a second PCR of about 7 to 12 cycles. MiXCR was run by TCRdb on the 5' RACE reads, yielding one entry per CDR3 protein. The sample records almost 300,000 distinct CDR3 sequences, 25% to 30% being singletons. This CDR3 region has 19 residues. Germline V gene lookup returns CDR1 SGHTA and CDR2 FQGNSA. The trim removed 5 bases at V and 3 bases at J, leaving 18 bases unmatched. The TCR comes from a woman in her 70s in good health. Sequenced sample: blood. J is TRBJ1-4 and V is TRBV7-2; 7 bases fit TRBD1. CDR3 loop: CASSASLGGSGLSNEKLFF. As DNA, the CDR3 is TGTGCCAGCAGCGCCTCGTTAGGGGGCAGTGGGTTATCTAATGAAAAACTGTTTTTT.